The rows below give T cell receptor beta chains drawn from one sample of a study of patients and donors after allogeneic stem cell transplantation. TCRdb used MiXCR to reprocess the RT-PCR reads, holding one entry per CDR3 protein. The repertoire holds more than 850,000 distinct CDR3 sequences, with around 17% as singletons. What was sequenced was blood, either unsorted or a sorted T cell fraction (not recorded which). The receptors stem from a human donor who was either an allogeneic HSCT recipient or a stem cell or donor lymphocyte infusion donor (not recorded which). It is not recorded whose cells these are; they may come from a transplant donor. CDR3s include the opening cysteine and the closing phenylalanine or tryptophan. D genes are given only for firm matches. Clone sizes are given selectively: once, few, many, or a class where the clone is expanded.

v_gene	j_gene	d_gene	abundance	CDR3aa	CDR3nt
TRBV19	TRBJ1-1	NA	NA	CASSIRQGLGRLEAFF	TGTGCCAGTAGTATTCGGCAGGGGTTGGGAAGGCTTGAAGCTTTCTTT
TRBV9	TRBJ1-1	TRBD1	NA	CASSVGDRGTEAFF	TGTGCCAGCAGCGTAGGCGACAGGGGAACTGAAGCTTTCTTT
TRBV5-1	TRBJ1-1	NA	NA	CASSLEPAGTEAFF	TGCGCCAGCAGCTTGGAGCCGGCGGGCACTGAAGCTTTCTTT
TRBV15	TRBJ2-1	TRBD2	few	CATSWGLDYNEQFF	TGTGCCACCAGCTGGGGACTAGATTACAATGAGCAGTTCTTC
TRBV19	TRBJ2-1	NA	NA	CASSIVLTQYNEQFF	TGTGCCAGTAGTATCGTATTGACCCAATACAATGAGCAGTTCTTC
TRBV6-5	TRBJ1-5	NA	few	CASSYLSGWGSNQPQHF	TGTGCCAGCAGTTACCTCTCAGGGTGGGGTAGCAATCAGCCCCAGCATTTT
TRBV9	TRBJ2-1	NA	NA	CASSVVGGANEQFF	TGTGCCAGCAGCGTAGTAGGAGGGGCCAATGAGCAGTTCTTC
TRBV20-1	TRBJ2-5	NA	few	CSAILSGETQYF	TGCAGTGCTATTCTCAGCGGGGAGACCCAGTACTTC
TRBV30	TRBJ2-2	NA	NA	CAWSVCSPGPCTGELFF	TGTGCCTGGAGTGTATGTTCTCCGGGACCATGCACCGGGGAGCTGTTTTTT
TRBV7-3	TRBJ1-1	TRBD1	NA	CASSTRDRGNTEAFF	TGTGCCAGCAGCACCCGGGACAGGGGGAACACTGAAGCTTTCTTT
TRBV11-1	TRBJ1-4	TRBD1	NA	CASSPLEDRGSTNEKLFF	TGTGCCAGCAGCCCCCTTGAGGACAGGGGGTCAACTAATGAAAAACTGTTTTTT
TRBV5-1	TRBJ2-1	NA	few	CASSTGTQGYNEQFF	TGCGCCAGCAGCACCGGGACCCAGGGTTACAATGAGCAGTTCTTC
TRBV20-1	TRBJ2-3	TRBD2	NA	CSVFRTSSTDTQYF	TGCAGTGTCTTTAGGACTAGCAGCACAGATACGCAGTATTTT
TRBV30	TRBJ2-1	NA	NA	CAWQGSYNEQFF	TGTGCCTGGCAGGGATCCTACAATGAGCAGTTCTTC
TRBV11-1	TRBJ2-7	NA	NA	CASSFYQRAYEQYF	TGTGCCAGCAGCTTCTACCAGCGGGCCTACGAGCAGTACTTC
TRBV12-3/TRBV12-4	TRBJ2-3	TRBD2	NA	CASRTSKLDTQYF	TGTGCCAGCAGGACTAGCAAGTTGGATACGCAGTATTTT
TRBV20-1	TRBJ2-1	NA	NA	CSARRLRGANEQFF	TGCAGTGCTAGAAGATTACGGGGGGCCAATGAGCAGTTCTTC
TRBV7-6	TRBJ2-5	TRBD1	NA	CASSLRTGGKETQYF	TGTGCCAGCAGCCTCAGGACAGGGGGTAAAGAGACCCAGTACTTC
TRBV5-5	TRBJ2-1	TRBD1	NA	CASSERHRTGSYNEQFF	TGTGCCAGCAGCGAGCGACACAGGACAGGCTCCTACAATGAGCAGTTCTTC
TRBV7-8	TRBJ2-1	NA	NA	CASDSWVGPSGNEQFF	TGTGCCAGCGATTCCTGGGTGGGACCCAGCGGCAATGAGCAGTTCTTC
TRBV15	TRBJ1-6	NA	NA	CATSRDRLGEFNSPLHF	TGTGCCACCAGCAGAGATCGCTTGGGCGAGTTTAATTCACCCCTCCACTTT
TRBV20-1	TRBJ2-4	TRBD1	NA	CSARDSGTGGNIQYF	TGCAGTGCTAGAGATTCTGGGACAGGGGGAAACATTCAGTACTTC
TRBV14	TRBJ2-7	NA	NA	CASSQGSDEQYF	TGTGCCAGCAGTCAAGGTAGCGACGAGCAGTACTTC
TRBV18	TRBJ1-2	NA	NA	CASSPGEERGYTF	TGTGCCAGCTCACCAGGGGAAGAGCGTGGCTACACCTTC
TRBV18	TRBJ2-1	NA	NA	CASSPPRGGRDEQFF	TGTGCCAGCTCACCACCTAGGGGGGGAAGGGATGAGCAGTTCTTC
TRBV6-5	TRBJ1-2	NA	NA	CASSYGGPDYGYTF	TGTGCCAGCAGTTACGGGGGGCCTGACTATGGCTACACCTTC
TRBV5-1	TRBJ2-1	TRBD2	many	CASSFGLAGGHNEQFF	TGCGCCAGCAGCTTCGGACTAGCGGGAGGTCACAATGAGCAGTTCTTC
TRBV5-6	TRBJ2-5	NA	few	CASSVTANMIQETQYF	TGTGCCAGCAGCGTGACAGCCAACATGATCCAAGAGACCCAGTACTTC
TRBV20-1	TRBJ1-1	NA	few	CSAREGPTGAEAFF	TGCAGTGCTAGAGAAGGGCCAACGGGGGCTGAAGCTTTCTTT
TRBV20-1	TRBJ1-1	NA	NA	CSAESHSNTEAFF	TGCAGTGCGGAAAGTCATTCTAACACTGAAGCTTTCTTT
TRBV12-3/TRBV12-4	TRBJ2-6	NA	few	CASSPSRGSLSSGANVLTF	TGTGCCAGCAGTCCCTCCCGGGGCTCACTTAGCTCTGGGGCCAACGTCCTGACTTTC
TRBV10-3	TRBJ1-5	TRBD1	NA	CATGQESNQPQHF	TGTGCCACCGGACAGGAATCCAATCAGCCCCAGCATTTT
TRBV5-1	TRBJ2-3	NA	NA	CASGRSGSTDTQYF	TGCGCCAGCGGGCGGAGCGGCAGCACAGATACGCAGTATTTT
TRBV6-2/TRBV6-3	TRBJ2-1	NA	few	CASSYSHSNNEQFF	TGTGCCAGCAGTTACTCCCATAGTAATAATGAGCAGTTCTTC
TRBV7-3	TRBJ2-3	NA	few	CASSPQRPSTDTQYF	TGTGCCAGCAGCCCCCAGCGGCCTAGCACAGATACGCAGTATTTT
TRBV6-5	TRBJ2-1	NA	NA	CASSYNPLKAYNEQFF	TGTGCCAGCAGTTACAATCCCTTGAAGGCCTACAATGAGCAGTTCTTC
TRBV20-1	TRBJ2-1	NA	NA	CSAPRGGYYNEQFF	TGCAGTGCTCCTCGAGGGGGGTATTACAATGAGCAGTTCTTC
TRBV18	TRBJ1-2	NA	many	CASSPDGANYGYTF	TGTGCCAGCTCACCGGACGGAGCTAACTATGGCTACACCTTC
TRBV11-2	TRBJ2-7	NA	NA	CASSPDRSLSYEQYF	TGTGCCAGCAGCCCAGACAGGTCACTTTCCTACGAGCAGTACTTC
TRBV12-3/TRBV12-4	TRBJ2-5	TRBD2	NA	CASSLRLAGGPGQYF	TGTGCCAGCAGTTTAAGACTAGCGGGGGGGCCGGGCCAGTACTTC
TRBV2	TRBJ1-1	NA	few	CASSDQIKNTEAFF	TGTGCCAGCAGTGACCAGATCAAGAACACTGAAGCTTTCTTT
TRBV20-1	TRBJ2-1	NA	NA	CSARDGNEQFF	TGCAGTGCTAGAGATGGAAATGAGCAGTTCTTC
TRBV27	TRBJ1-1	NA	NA	CASSLSGPGLSISFF	TGTGCCAGCAGTTTAAGCGGTCCGGGGTTGAGTATATCTTTCTTT
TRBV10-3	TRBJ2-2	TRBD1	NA	CAISNGGQGRTGELFF	TGTGCCATCAGCAACGGGGGACAGGGGAGAACCGGGGAGCTGTTTTTT
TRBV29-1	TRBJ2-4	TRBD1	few	CSVGTGMKNIQYF	TGCAGCGTTGGGACAGGGATGAAAAACATTCAGTACTTC
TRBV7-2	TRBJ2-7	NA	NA	CASSLSRNYEQYF	TGTGCCAGCAGCTTATCCAGGAACTACGAGCAGTACTTC
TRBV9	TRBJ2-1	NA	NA	CASSVTRFGDNEQFF	TGTGCCAGCAGCGTCACTAGGTTCGGGGACAATGAGCAGTTCTTC
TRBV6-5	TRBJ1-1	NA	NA	CASSSIAKGQNTEAFF	TGTGCCAGCAGTTCGATCGCGAAGGGACAGAACACTGAAGCTTTCTTT
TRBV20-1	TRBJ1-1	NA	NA	CSARDLGARGVTEAFF	TGCAGTGCTAGAGATCTGGGCGCCAGAGGGGTCACTGAAGCTTTCTTT
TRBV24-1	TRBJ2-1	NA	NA	CATSVRLGVYNEQFF	TGTGCCACCAGTGTAAGGTTGGGGGTCTACAATGAGCAGTTCTTC
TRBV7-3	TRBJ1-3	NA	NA	CASSPEGGNTIYF	TGTGCCAGCAGCCCGGAGGGGGGAAACACCATATATTTT
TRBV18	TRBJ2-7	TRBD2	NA	CASSPNGREPYEQYF	TGTGCCAGCTCACCAAACGGGAGGGAACCCTACGAGCAGTACTTC